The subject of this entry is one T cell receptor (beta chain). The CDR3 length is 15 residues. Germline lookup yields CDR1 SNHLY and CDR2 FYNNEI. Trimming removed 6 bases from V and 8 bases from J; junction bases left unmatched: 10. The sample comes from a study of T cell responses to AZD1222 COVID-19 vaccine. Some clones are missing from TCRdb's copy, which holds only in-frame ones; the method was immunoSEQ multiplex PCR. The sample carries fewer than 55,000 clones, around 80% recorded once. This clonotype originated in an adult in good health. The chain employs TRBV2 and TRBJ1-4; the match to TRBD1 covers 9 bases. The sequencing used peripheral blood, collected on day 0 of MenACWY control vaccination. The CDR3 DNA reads TGTGCCAGCAGAGACGGGACAGGGTTTTTGGAAAAACTGTTTTTT. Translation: CASRDGTGFLEKLFF.